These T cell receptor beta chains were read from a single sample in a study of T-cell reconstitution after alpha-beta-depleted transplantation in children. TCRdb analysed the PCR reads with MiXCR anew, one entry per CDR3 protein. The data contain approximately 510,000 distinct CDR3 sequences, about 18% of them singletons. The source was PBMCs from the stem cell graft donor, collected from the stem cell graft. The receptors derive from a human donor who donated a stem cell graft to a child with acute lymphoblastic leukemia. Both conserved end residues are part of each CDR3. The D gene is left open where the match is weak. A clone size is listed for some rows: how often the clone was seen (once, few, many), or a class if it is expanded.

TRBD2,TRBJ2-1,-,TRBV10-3,CAIRAGTSGRDEQFF,TGTGCCATCAGAGCCGGGACTAGCGGGAGGGACGAGCAGTTCTTC
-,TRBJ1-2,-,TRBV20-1,CSASDSGMRGYTF,TGCAGTGCTAGCGACTCAGGGATGCGAGGCTACACCTTC
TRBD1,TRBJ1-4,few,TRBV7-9,CASSFGRGELFF,TGTGCCAGCAGCTTCGGCAGGGGGGAACTGTTTTTT
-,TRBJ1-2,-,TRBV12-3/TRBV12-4,CASSVRRDPYGYTF,TGTGCCAGCAGTGTCCGCAGGGATCCTTATGGCTACACCTTC
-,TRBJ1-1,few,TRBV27,CASSVKLNTEAFF,TGTGCCAGCAGTGTCAAGCTCAACACTGAAGCTTTCTTT
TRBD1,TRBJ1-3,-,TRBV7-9,CASSFWKGAPGNTIYF,TGTGCCAGCAGCTTTTGGAAGGGGGCGCCTGGAAACACCATATATTTT
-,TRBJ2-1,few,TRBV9,CASSTPTDEQFF,TGTGCCAGCAGCACTCCGACGGATGAGCAGTTCTTC
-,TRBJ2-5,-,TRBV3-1,CASSPQEQSRGLGETQYF,TGTGCCAGCAGCCCTCAAGAACAAAGTCGGGGGCTGGGAGAGACCCAGTACTTC
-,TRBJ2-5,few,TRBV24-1,CATSDVRGGDQYF,TGTGCCACCAGTGACGTCAGGGGGGGGGACCAGTACTTC
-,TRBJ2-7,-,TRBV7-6,CASSLLLGGYEQYF,TGTGCCAGCAGCTTATTACTGGGGGGCTACGAGCAGTACTTC